The entry below describes one TCR beta chain. The sample holds a few counts of this clonotype. The antigen it recognizes is unknown. No per-base quality is available; no much larger clone lies one base away. This specimen comes from a study of CD8+CD57+ T cells in acquired aplastic anemia listed by TCRdb under 2018. Turning to the overall study: Extracted DNA from sorted CD4+ and CD8+ cells averaged around 3.5 ug, ranging from about 0.17 to 30 ug. CD8+CD57+ expansion was defined as a frequency above the mean frequency observed in healthy subjects.

CDR1 and CDR2 are drawn from the germline V gene: KGHDR, SFDVKD. V lost 3 bases and J lost 6 bases; the stretch between them is 10 bases long. Counted from cysteine to phenylalanine, this CDR3 has 14 amino acids. The kept DNA is CDR3 alone, 42 bases in frame from the first base. The patients picked for sequencing were ones in whom flow cytometry had shown an expansion of CD8+CD57+ cells. Severe acquired aplastic anemia was diagnosed in all patients according to International Study of Aplastic Anemia and Agranulocytosis and Camitta criteria. Patients had received no therapy at the time of blood sampling. TCR repertoires of sorted CD4+ and CD8+ blood T cells from severe aplastic anemia patients and healthy subjects were deep-sequenced in the study. Patients were enrolled under clinicaltrials.gov protocols 00001620, 01623167, 00001397, 00071045, 00081523 and 00961064 in the USA. Ficoll-Paque density gradient centrifugation was used to isolate peripheral blood mononuclear cells. CD4+ and CD8+ T cells were sorted by FACS or magnetic beads before DNA extraction.

Genomic DNA was used as template for profiling of TCR beta VDJ combinations and CDR3 sequences. An Illumina HiSeq 2000 was used for TCR repertoire sequencing. From the authors' description of their analysis: Repertoires were assessed using TRBV/TRBJ rearrangement plots, CDR3 size and DJ length profiles, and Simpson's diversity index. Whichever DNA sequence was most abundant in the deep sequencing data was defined as the immunodominant clone. CDR3 amino acid sequences were checked for sharing across subjects and were also compared against the VDJdb database and published repertoires. TCRdb redid the processing of the public reads, applying fastp at Q25 and MiXCR, and retained in-frame beta chains. Every entry covers one CDR3 protein and lists the most common genes and DNA from its rows. TCRdb, rather than the study authors, made the V and J calls. The sample table contains about 200,000 distinct CDR3 sequences; only one count was recorded for about 62% of them. The top ten clones comprise about 60% of the sample.

Broader findings and caveats from the paper: Fewer than 35 CD8+ CDR3 sequences were found to be shared between patients and controls, but these sequences appeared to be highly expressed in patients and within the immunodominant clones of the patients. CD8+ Simpson's diversity did not differ significantly between patients and healthy controls (P=0.060).

The sample was sorted CD4+, CD8+, or CD8+CD57+ T cells (not recorded which) from PBMCs. This TCR came from a human donor with aplastic anemia. Recombination connected TRBV24-1 to TRBJ2-2; tentative D gene TRBD2, with 6 bases matching. Read as DNA, the sequence is TGTGCCACCAGTGATGGAAGACTAGCCGGGGAGCTGTTTTTT. This is translated as CATSDGRLAGELFF.